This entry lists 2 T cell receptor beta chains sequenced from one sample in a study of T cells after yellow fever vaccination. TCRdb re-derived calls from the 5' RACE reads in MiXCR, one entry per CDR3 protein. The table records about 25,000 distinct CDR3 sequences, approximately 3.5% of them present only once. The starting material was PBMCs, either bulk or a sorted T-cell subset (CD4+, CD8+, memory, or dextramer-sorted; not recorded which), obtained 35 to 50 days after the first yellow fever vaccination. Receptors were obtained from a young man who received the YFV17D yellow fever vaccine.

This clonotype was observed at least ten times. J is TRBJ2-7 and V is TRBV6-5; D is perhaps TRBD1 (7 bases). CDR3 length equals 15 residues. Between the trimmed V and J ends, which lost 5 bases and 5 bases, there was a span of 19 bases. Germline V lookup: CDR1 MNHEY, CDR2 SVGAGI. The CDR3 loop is CASSNYQGGRDEQYV. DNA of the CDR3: TGTGCCAGCAGTAACTACCAGGGGGGTCGGGACGAGCAGTACGTC.

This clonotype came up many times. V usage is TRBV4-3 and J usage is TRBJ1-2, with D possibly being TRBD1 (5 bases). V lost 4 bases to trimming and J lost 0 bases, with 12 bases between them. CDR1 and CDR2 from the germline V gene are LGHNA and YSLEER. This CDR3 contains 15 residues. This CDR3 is CASSRDRYSNYGYTF. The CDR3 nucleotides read TGCGCCAGCAGCCGAGACAGATATTCTAACTATGGCTACACCTTC.